The 8 T cell receptor beta chains in this list originate from one sample, sequenced in a study of T cell changes during pregnancy in multiple sclerosis. Clones were sequenced by immunoSEQ multiplex PCR, and TCRdb holds only the in-frame ones, with some missing. The repertoire holds about 88,000 clones, more than 90% seen once, with approximately 1.5% in the top ten. Here the sequenced sample was peripheral blood, taken in the first trimester of pregnancy. All receptors come from a female donor with multiple sclerosis, enrolled in a pregnancy study.

This clone was recorded only once. One end of the junction varies from germline; a read error may be responsible. Distinct nucleotide sequences in the sample also encode this CDR3. The rearrangement uses TRBV30 and TRBJ2-6; 7 bases align to TRBD1. The CDR3 contains 19 residues. Looked up from germline, CDR1 is GTSNPN and CDR2 is SVGIG (reference sequence). The CDR3 DNA reads as TGCGCCTTGACCTTGGCAGACAGGGTCTGGCACTCTGGGGCCAACGTCCTGACTTTC. Protein: CALTLADRVWHSGANVLTF.

This CDR3 is CASSLEAELSFNYGYTF. The CDR3 DNA is TGTGCCAGCAGCTTAGAAGCGGAGCTCTCCTTTAACTATGGCTACACCTTC. The chain recombines TRBV7-2 with TRBJ1-2; D remains unclear. The CDR3 has 17 amino acids. Germline-derived CDR1 and CDR2 are SGHTA and FQGNSA. V lost 1 base, J lost 1 base, and 16 bases lay in between. The full variable domain, with the rest looked up from reference TRBV7-2 and TRBJ1-2, is GAGVSQSPSNKVTEKGKDVELRCDPISGHTALYWYRQSLGQGLEFLIYFQGNSAPDKSGLPSDRFSAERTGGSVSTLTIQRTQQEDSAVYLCASSLEAELSFNYGYTFGSGTRLTVV.

The chain links TRBV9 to TRBJ2-1, with D possibly TRBD2 on 6 matching bases. Trimming stripped 1 base from V and 5 bases from J, with 22 bases between. Germline V CDR1 and CDR2: SGDLS, YYNGEE. The CDR3 is 18 residues long. CDR3 sequence reads: CASSVSRTGGTLNNEQFF. The CDR3 DNA reads TGTGCCAGCAGCGTATCGAGGACCGGCGGGACTTTAAACAATGAGCAGTTCTTC.

The chain employs TRBV11-2 and TRBJ1-1; TRBD1 matches at 8 bases. Unmatched junction bases numbered 14, after V lost 5 bases and J lost 3 bases. This CDR3 contains 17 residues. Germline V CDR1 and CDR2: SGHAT, FQNNGV. The CDR3 loop is CASSRRGRGLMDTEAFF. CDR3 nucleotides: TGTGCCAGCAGCCGCCGGGGCAGGGGGCTGATGGACACTGAAGCTTTCTTT.

V and J are TRBV5-4 and TRBJ1-4, with no clear D. Germline V gives CDR1 SGHNT, CDR2 YYREEE (reference sequence). Between the trimmed V and J ends, which lost 4 bases and 8 bases, there was a span of 15 bases. This CDR3 contains 14 residues. This chain's CDR3 is CASSLDNFGEKLFF. In DNA form, the CDR3 reads TGTGCCAGCAGCCTCGACAATTTCGGCGAAAAACTGTTTTTT. Combining the CDR3 with reference TRBV5-4 and TRBJ1-4 gives the whole variable domain ETGVTQSPTHLIKTRGQQVTLRCSSQSGHNTVSWYQQALGQGPQFIFQYYREEENGRGNFPPRFSGLQFPNYSSELNVNALELDDSALYLCASSLDNFGEKLFFGSGTQLSVL.

V usage is TRBV6-5 and J usage is TRBJ2-3; weak D call: TRBD2 (5 bases). Germline V gene lookup returns CDR1 MNHEY and CDR2 SVGAGI. The CDR3 loop spans 16 amino acids. The V and J ends lost 4 bases and 6 bases respectively, with 20 bases between them. The CDR3 region has the DNA TGTGCCAGCAGTTCCCCGGGTCTAGCTCCGTCCGATACGCAGTATTTT. Protein sequence: CASSSPGLAPSDTQYF.

This clone was observed a single time. CDR3 nucleotide sequence: TGTGCCAGCAGTGACCCTCACAGGGGGCAGTATCAGCCCCAGCATTTT. Translation: CASSDPHRGQYQPQHF. V gene TRBV2 combines with J gene TRBJ1-5; 9 bases line up with TRBD1. Germline V lookup: CDR1 SNHLY, CDR2 FYNNEI. The CDR3 is 16 residues long. V shed 3 bases, J shed 5 bases, and the junction held 8 bases outside the gene matches.

This chain connects TRBV30 to TRBJ1-4; perhaps TRBD1 as D (5 bases). CDR1 is GTSNPN, CDR2 SVGIG, per germline (reference sequence). V lost 0 bases, J lost 6 bases, and 17 bases lay in between. The CDR3 spans 16 residues. CDR3 in DNA: TGTGCCTGGAGTGTACGAAGGGGAGGACTTTATGAAAAACTGTTTTTT. It specifies CAWSVRRGGLYEKLFF. The entire variable domain, with the rest obtained from reference TRBV30 and TRBJ1-4, is as follows: SQTIHQWPATLVQPVGSPLSLECTVEGTSNPNLYWYRQAAGRGLQLLFYSVGIGQISSEVPQNLSASRPQDRQFILSSKKLLLSDSGFYLCAWSVRRGGLYEKLFFGSGTQLSVL.